Following are 21 T cell receptor beta chains from one sample sequenced in a study of beta chain features in type 1 diabetes (dated by TCRdb to 2017 to 2018). Library method: the immunoSEQ multiplex PCR assay. The entire amount of isolated RNA was reverse transcribed using the High Capacity cDNA Reverse Transcription Kit, so the sequenced TCRB transcripts were expressed ones. As stored in TCRdb, this immuneACCESS dataset retains in-frame rearrangements with V and J assigned. A fraction of the clones does not appear; measured against another copy, unresolved V genes explain less than half of the discrepancy, and the remainder lacks a known reason. The sample table holds nearly 250,000 clones, of which 11% to 15% were seen once. Of the sample, about 0.026% is held by the ten largest clones. Specimen: naive CD4+ T cells from blood. The label giving this sample's cell subset or site can be read as: true naive CD4+ T cells. These receptors all come from a woman in her thirties or forties in good health.

The gene calls are TRBV5-1 and TRBJ2-5; D is unclear. V was shortened by 4 bases and J by 1 base, with 8 bases between the two germline ends. The CDR3 is 13 residues long. The germline gives CDR1 SGHRS, CDR2 YFSETQ. As DNA, the CDR3 is TGCGCCAGCAGCCTGGGCAGCCAAGAGACCCAGTACTTC. Encoded protein: CASSLGSQETQYF.

The sample holds a few counts of this clone. CDR3: CASSLGTALSYEQYF. CDR3 nucleotide sequence: TGCGCCAGCAGCCTCGGGACAGCCCTTTCCTACGAGCAGTACTTC. The J gene is TRBJ2-7, the V gene TRBV10-1; TRBD1 agrees at 7 bases. In germline, CDR1 is WNHNN, CDR2 SYGVQD (reference sequence). CDR3 length: 15 residues. J lost 1 base, V lost 6 bases, and 9 bases had no gene match.

The sample holds a few counts of this clone. This rearrangement joins TRBV19 to TRBJ1-1; weak D call: TRBD1 (6 bases). The V end lost 1 base, the J end lost 6 bases, and 9 bases lay between the germline ends. CDR1 and CDR2 (germline): LNHDA, SQIVND (reference sequence). The length of the CDR3 is 13 residues. The CDR3 loop is CASSIGRGAEAFF. For the CDR3, the DNA is TGTGCCAGTAGTATAGGCAGGGGCGCTGAAGCTTTCTTT.

The table lists this clone with a few counts. The genes are TRBV6-4 and TRBJ2-1, with 7 bases that match TRBD2. The V segment lost 5 bases and the J segment 4 bases; nucleotides outside the gene matches: 11. The CDR3 consists of 16 residues. Germline-derived CDR1 and CDR2 are MRHNA and SNTAGT. The CDR3 DNA reads as TGTGCCAGCAGTTTTGACCCAGGGCGGGAGTACAATGAGCAGTTCTTC. It encodes CASSFDPGREYNEQFF.

This chain links TRBV19 with TRBJ2-7; D unclear. The CDR3 is made up of 15 amino acids. Germline V gene data show CDR1 as LNHDA and CDR2 as SQIVND (reference sequence). V was shortened by 3 bases and J by 0 bases, with 12 bases between the two germline ends. CDR3 amino acids: CASSITAESSYEQYF. The CDR3 DNA follows: TGTGCCAGTAGTATTACGGCGGAGAGCTCCTACGAGCAGTACTTC.

This clone was observed a few times. The V and J genes are TRBV4-2 and TRBJ1-6; D is uncertain. Germline CDR1 reads LGHNA; CDR2 reads YNFKEQ. This CDR3 is 16 amino acids long. V was trimmed by 1 base and J by 7 bases, leaving 14 bases between them. DNA for the CDR3: TGTGCCAGCAGCCAAGGTTCGGAGCTGGAGAATTCACCCCTCCACTTT. It yields the protein CASSQGSELENSPLHF.

The chain employs TRBV5-1 and TRBJ1-1, with D maybe TRBD1 (5 bases). Germline values: CDR1 SGHRS, CDR2 YFSETQ. This CDR3 has 16 amino acids. V shed 0 bases and J shed 7 bases, with 19 bases lying between them. The CDR3 sequence: CASSLEWGQGYGEAFF. The CDR3 DNA sequence: TGCGCCAGCAGCTTGGAGTGGGGCCAAGGATACGGTGAAGCTTTCTTT.

This clone was recorded a few times. The CDR3 nucleotides read TGTGCCAGCACCCCCCCCGGAGGCCTGGCCTACGAGCAGTACTTC. This sequence encodes CASTPPGGLAYEQYF. The J gene is TRBJ2-7, the V gene TRBV5-6, with D perhaps TRBD2 (5 bases). The CDR3 runs 15 residues. CDR1 is SGHDT and CDR2 is YYEEEE in the germline V gene. V lost 6 bases and J lost 2, with 18 bases in between.

This clone has only a few counts. The genes are TRBV7-9 and TRBJ2-3; 14 bases are a match to TRBD2. Germline V lookup: CDR1 SEHNR, CDR2 FQNEAQ (reference sequence). The CDR3 loop spans 17 amino acids. V shed 5 bases, J shed 0 bases, and the junction held 4 bases outside the gene matches. The CDR3 coding sequence is TGTGCCAGCAGCCTAGGGACTAGCGGGGGCAGCACAGATACGCAGTATTTT. It yields the protein CASSLGTSGGSTDTQYF.

This clone was found a few times. The rearrangement links TRBV15 to TRBJ1-6, with TRBD1 identical over 7 bases. V dropped 0 bases and J dropped 9; count of bases not matched to a gene: 8. CDR1 and CDR2 from the germline V gene are LNHNV and YYDKDF (reference sequence). The CDR3 spans 16 residues. The CDR3 reads CATSRDSGRGASPLHF. DNA of the CDR3: TGTGCCACCAGCAGAGATTCTGGCAGGGGGGCTTCACCCCTCCACTTT. Full variable domain (rest looked up from reference TRBV15 and TRBJ1-6): DAMVIQNPRYQVTQFGKPVTLSCSQTLNHNVMYWYQQKSSQAPKLLFHYYDKDFNNEADTPDNFQSRRPNTSFCFLDIRSPGLGDTAMYLCATSRDSGRGASPLHFGNGTRLTVT.

In this sample, this clone turned up a few times. The genes are TRBV4-3 and TRBJ2-1, with 8 bases that match TRBD2. The CDR3 is 16 amino acids. Germline V gene sequence: CDR1 LGHNA, CDR2 YSLEER. Trimming removed 0 bases from V and 6 bases from J; junction bases left unmatched: 7. The CDR3 DNA reads TGCGCCAGCAGCCAAGATACGGGGGGGCGCGTCAATGAGCAGTTCTTC. Its protein product is CASSQDTGGRVNEQFF.

The chain joins TRBV5-6 to TRBJ2-7, with D possibly TRBD1 on 6 matching bases. CDR3 length: 15 residues. The germline V gene has CDR1 SGHDT and CDR2 YYEEEE. Trimming pared 1 base from V and 1 base from J, leaving 12 bases between. The CDR3 nucleotides read TGTGCCAGCAGCTTGAATCAGGGGTGGTCCTACGAGCAGTACTTC. Translated, it gives CASSLNQGWSYEQYF. Complete variable domain (other parts from reference TRBV5-6 and TRBJ2-7): DAGVTQSPTHLIKTRGQQVTLRCSPKSGHDTVSWYQQALGQGPQFIFQYYEEEERQRGNFPDRFSGHQFPNYSSELNVNALLLGDSALYLCASSLNQGWSYEQYFGPGTRLTVT.

In its sample, this clone was seen a few times. The J gene is TRBJ2-7, the V gene TRBV10-3; possible D gene TRBD1, 5 bases. Germline V gene lookup returns CDR1 ENHRY and CDR2 SYGVKD. The V end was cut by 11 bases, the J end by 0 bases, with 17 bases between. CDR3 length: 14 residues. The CDR3 nucleotides are TGTGCCTCGAGCCCCCTACAGGACTCCTACGAGCAGTACTTC. Residues: CASSPLQDSYEQYF.

The chain recombines TRBV25-1 with TRBJ2-2, with a possible D match to TRBD1 (6 bases). This CDR3 comprises 17 residues. V was trimmed by 5 bases and J by 0 bases, leaving 16 bases between them. Germline V gives CDR1 MGHDK, CDR2 SYGVNS. The CDR3 spells CASSIGGITTNTGELFF. CDR3 DNA sequence: TGTGCCAGCAGTATAGGGGGAATTACCACGAACACCGGGGAGCTGTTTTTT.

This clone was detected only a few times. The V gene is TRBV5-1, the J gene TRBJ2-7; D is uncertain. The germline CDR1 and CDR2 sequences are SGHRS and YFSETQ. V lost 5 bases and J lost 4, with 7 bases in between. There are 11 residues in the CDR3. Here the CDR3 reads CASSLEYEQYF. The CDR3 nucleotides are TGCGCCAGCAGTCTAGAGTACGAGCAGTACTTC.

This clone was seen only a few times. The rearrangement uses TRBV7-9 and TRBJ1-1, with a weak D call TRBD1 (5 bases). The germline V gene encodes CDR1 SEHNR and CDR2 FQNEAQ (reference sequence). Trimming took 3 bases from V and 6 from J, leaving 11 bases between them. CDR3 length: 13 residues. Written as DNA, the CDR3 is TGTGCCAGCAGCTTCCGTGGGGGGGCTGAAGCTTTCTTT. Translating gives CASSFRGGAEAFF.

DNA of the CDR3: TGTGCCAGTAGCGAATGGGACAGGGTGTACGAGCAGTACTTC. This translates into CASSEWDRVYEQYF. This sequence joins TRBV19 and TRBJ2-7; 9 bases align to TRBD1. The CDR3 extends over 14 amino acids. V dropped 6 bases and J dropped 4; count of bases not matched to a gene: 7. Per the germline V gene, CDR1 is LNHDA and CDR2 is SQIVND (reference sequence).

This clone turned up a few times. The V and J genes are TRBV6-6 and TRBJ2-5, with D perhaps matching TRBD2 (6 bases). This CDR3 region has 13 residues. V shed 4 bases and J shed 7 bases, with 13 bases lying between them. Germline loops: CDR1 MNHNY, CDR2 SVGAGI (reference sequence). CDR3 in DNA: TGTGCCAGCAGTTTGGGGTCCGGGGGGACCCAGTACTTC. Its translation: CASSLGSGGTQYF.

V is TRBV5-6 and J is TRBJ2-5; 7 bases align to TRBD1. From germline, CDR1 is SGHDT and CDR2 YYEEEE. V trimming: 5 bases; J trimming: 5 bases; junction bases outside the gene matches: 6. The CDR3 is made up of 13 amino acids. The CDR3 spells CASRLTGAETQYF. The CDR3 DNA is TGTGCCAGCAGACTAACAGGGGCCGAGACCCAGTACTTC.

This clone was counted only a few times. This rearrangement joins TRBV11-2 to TRBJ1-1; possible D gene TRBD1, 5 bases. CDR3 length equals 13 residues. V was clipped by 7 bases and J by 5 bases, with 14 bases between them. Germline lookup yields CDR1 SGHAT and CDR2 FQNNGV. CDR3: CASTVDRGTEAFF. The CDR3 DNA reads as TGTGCCAGCACCGTTGACCGGGGGACTGAAGCTTTCTTT. Filled out from reference TRBV11-2 and TRBJ1-1, the complete variable domain reads EAGVAQSPRYKIIEKRQSVAFWCNPISGHATLYWYQQILGQGPKLLIQFQNNGVVDDSQLPKDRFSAERLKGVDSTLKIQPAKLEDSAVYLCASTVDRGTEAFFGQGTRLTVV.

This clone was seen a few times. This sequence joins TRBV15 and TRBJ2-3; TRBD2 might be the D (6 bases). This CDR3 region has 17 residues. The ends were cut back, 0 bases at V and 0 bases at J, with 13 bases in the middle. Germline-derived CDR1 and CDR2 are LNHNV and YYDKDF (reference sequence). The CDR3 protein is CATSRDAFGTSTDTQYF. The CDR3 nucleotides are TGTGCCACCAGCAGAGATGCATTTGGGACTAGCACAGATACGCAGTATTTT. Complete variable domain (other parts from reference TRBV15 and TRBJ2-3): DAMVIQNPRYQVTQFGKPVTLSCSQTLNHNVMYWYQQKSSQAPKLLFHYYDKDFNNEADTPDNFQSRRPNTSFCFLDIRSPGLGDTAMYLCATSRDAFGTSTDTQYFGPGTRLTVL.